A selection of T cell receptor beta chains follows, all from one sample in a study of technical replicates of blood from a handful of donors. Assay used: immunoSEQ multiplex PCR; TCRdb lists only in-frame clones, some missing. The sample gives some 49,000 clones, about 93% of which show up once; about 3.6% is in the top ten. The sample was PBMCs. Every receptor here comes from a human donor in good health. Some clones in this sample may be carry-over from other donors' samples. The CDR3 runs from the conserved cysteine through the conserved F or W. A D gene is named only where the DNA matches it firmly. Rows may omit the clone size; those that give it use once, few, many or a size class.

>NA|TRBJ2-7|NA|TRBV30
TGTGCCTGGACAGGACAGTTCTACGAGCAGTACTTC
CAWTGQFYEQYF
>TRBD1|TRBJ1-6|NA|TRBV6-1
TGTGCCAGCAGTGAAGCAGGGGGCGGCAGCGGCCGGCCCCTCCACTTT
CASSEAGGGSGRPLHF
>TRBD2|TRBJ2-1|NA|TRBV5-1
TGCGCCAGCAGGCTGACTAGCGGTAGCTACAATGAGCAGTTCTTC
CASRLTSGSYNEQFF
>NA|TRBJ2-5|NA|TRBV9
TGTGCCAGCAGCGGGCCTGGCAGGGGTTTGGAGACCCAGTACTTC
CASSGPGRGLETQYF
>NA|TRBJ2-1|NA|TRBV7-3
TGTGCCAGCAGCCCATCTAGCGCGCTGGCTGAGCAGTTCTTC
CASSPSSALAEQFF
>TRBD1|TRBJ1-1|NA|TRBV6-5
TGTGCCAGCAGTCGGCCGGGACAGGGGCGGGTTGAAGCTTTCTTT
CASSRPGQGRVEAFF
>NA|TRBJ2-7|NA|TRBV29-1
TGCAGCGTCCTAACGACGGGTTTCGAGCAGTACTTC
CSVLTTGFEQYF
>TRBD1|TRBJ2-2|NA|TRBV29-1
TGCAGCGTCCAGGGGGCGAGTGGGGAGCTGTTTTTT
CSVQGASGELFF
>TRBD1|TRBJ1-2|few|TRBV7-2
TGTGCCGGGGGACAGGGCCCCTATGGCTACACCTTC
CAGGQGPYGYTF
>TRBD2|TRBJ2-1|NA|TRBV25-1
TGTGCCAGCAGGGAGGGACTAGCAGACCAGCAGTTCTTC
CASREGLADQQFF
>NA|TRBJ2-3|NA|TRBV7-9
TGTGCCAGCAGCTTAAACAGCGGCTATAGCACAGATACGCAGTATTTT
CASSLNSGYSTDTQYF
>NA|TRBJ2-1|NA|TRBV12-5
TGTGCTAGTGGACCCCCCAGGGACACTGAGCAGTTCTTC
CASGPPRDTEQFF
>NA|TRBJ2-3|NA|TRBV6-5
TGTGCCAGCAGGGAGGAGGGTACCACAGATACGCAGTATTTT
CASREEGTTDTQYF
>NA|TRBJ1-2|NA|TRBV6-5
TGTGCCAGCAGTTACGACCAGGTACAAGGCTACACCTTC
CASSYDQVQGYTF
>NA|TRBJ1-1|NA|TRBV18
TGTGCCAGCTCACCCACAGGGCGAGGGAACACTGAAGCTTTCTTT
CASSPTGRGNTEAFF
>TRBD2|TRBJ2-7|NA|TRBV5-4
TGTGCCAGCAGCTTGGACGGGGGGACTTACGAGCAGTACTTC
CASSLDGGTYEQYF
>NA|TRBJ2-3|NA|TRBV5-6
TGTGCCAGCAGCTTGCAAGAGACCCAGGGTGGGAATACGCAGTATTTT
CASSLQETQGGNTQYF
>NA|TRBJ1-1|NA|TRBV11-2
TGTGCCAGCACCTTAGACGGGGATGGTGCTGAAGCTTTCTTT
CASTLDGDGAEAFF
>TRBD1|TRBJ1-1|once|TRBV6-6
TGTGCCAGCAGTTTCCGGGACAGGGTAACTGAAGCTTTCTTT
CASSFRDRVTEAFF
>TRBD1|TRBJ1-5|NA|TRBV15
TGTGCCACCAGCTTACCGGGACAGGGGGTCAATCAGCCCCAGCATTTT
CATSLPGQGVNQPQHF
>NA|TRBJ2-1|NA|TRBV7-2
TGTGCCAGCAGCGGGGACTCGCGCCTCTACAATGAGCAGTTCTTC
CASSGDSRLYNEQFF
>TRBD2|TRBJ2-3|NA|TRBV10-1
TGCGCCAGCAGTGTCTTAGCGGGGGGCCGCACAGATACGCAGTATTTT
CASSVLAGGRTDTQYF
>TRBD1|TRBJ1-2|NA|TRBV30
TGTGCCTGGAGCGGACAGGTTTTCTATGGCTACACCTTC
CAWSGQVFYGYTF
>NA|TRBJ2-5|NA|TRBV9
TGTGCCAGCAGCGTAGCCGGAGAGACCCAGTACTTC
CASSVAGETQYF
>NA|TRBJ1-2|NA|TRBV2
TGTGCCAGCAGTGAACCGCTTGGGGCGTCCTATGGCTACACCTTC
CASSEPLGASYGYTF
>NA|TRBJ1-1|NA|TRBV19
TGTGCCAGTAGTATAGAACGGGGGGTTGTGAACACTGAAGCTTTCTTT
CASSIERGVVNTEAFF
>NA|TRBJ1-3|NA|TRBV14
TGTGCCAGCAGCCGTACAGAACGAAACACCATATATTTT
CASSRTERNTIYF
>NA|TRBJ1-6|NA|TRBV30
TGTGCCTGGACAATGAGCTCCTATAATTCACCCCTCCACTTT
CAWTMSSYNSPLHF
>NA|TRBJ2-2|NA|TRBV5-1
TGCGCCAGCAGCTTGGTCCATGCGAACACCGGGGAGCTGTTTTTT
CASSLVHANTGELFF
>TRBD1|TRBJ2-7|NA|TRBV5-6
TGTGCCAGCAGCTTGCGACAGGGGGCGCCCTACGAGCAGTACTTC
CASSLRQGAPYEQYF
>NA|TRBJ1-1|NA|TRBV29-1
TGCAGCGTTCGGGGAAGGACGGCGAACACTGAAGCTTTCTTT
CSVRGRTANTEAFF
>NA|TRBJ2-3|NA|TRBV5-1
TGCGCCAGCAGCTTCCAATTTCGCACAGATACGCAGTATTTT
CASSFQFRTDTQYF
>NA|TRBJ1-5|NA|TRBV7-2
TGTGCCAGCAGCTTAGCAGGTGGGGGGAAGCCCCAGCATTTT
CASSLAGGGKPQHF
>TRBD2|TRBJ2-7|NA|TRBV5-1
TGCGCCAGCAGGAACCCTCGGGGTAAGCGGGAGATCTCCGAGCAGTACTTC
CASRNPRGKREISEQYF
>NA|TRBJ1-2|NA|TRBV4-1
TGCGCCAGCAGTCCCCGTTTGCGCGGTTATGGCTACACCTTC
CASSPRLRGYGYTF
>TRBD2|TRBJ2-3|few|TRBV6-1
TGTGCCAGCAGTGGACAACTAGCGGCGACAGATACGCAGTATTTT
CASSGQLAATDTQYF
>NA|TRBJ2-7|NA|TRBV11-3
TGTGCCAGCAGCCGGGCAGGGTCCAACGAGCAGTACTTC
CASSRAGSNEQYF
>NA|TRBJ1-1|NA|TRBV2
TGTGCCAGCAGTGAAGGCCCCATGAGAAGGAACACTGAAGCTTTCTTT
CASSEGPMRRNTEAFF
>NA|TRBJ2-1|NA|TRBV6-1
TGTGCCAGCAGTGGCAACGGGGACTTCTACAATGAGCAGTTCTTC
CASSGNGDFYNEQFF
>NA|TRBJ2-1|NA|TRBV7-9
TGTGCCAGCAGCTGGGTAGCAGGGGAGCAGTTCTTC
CASSWVAGEQFF
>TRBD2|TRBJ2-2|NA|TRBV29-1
TGCAGCGTTTGTCGGACTAGCGGGACCGGGGAGCTGTTTTTT
CSVCRTSGTGELFF
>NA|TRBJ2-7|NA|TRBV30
TGTGCCTGGAGTGTAGGCCACGCGGGTAAGCAGTACTTC
CAWSVGHAGKQYF
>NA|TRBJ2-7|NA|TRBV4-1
TGCGCCAGCAGCCAAGATCGAGGGAACCACGAGCAGTACTTC
CASSQDRGNHEQYF
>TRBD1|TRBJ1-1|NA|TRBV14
TGTGCCAGCAGCGTATCTCAGGGGGCTCGAGCTTTCTTT
CASSVSQGARAFF
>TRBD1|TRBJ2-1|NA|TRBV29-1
TGCAGCGTTGGGGACAGGGGGCTGGATAACTCCTACAATGAGCAGTTCTTC
CSVGDRGLDNSYNEQFF